The 14 T cell receptor beta chains reported below all come from one sample, sequenced in a study of molecular identifiers for immune sequencing clone quantification. TCRdb itself ran the PCR reads through MiXCR, one entry per CDR3 protein. The sample yields about 320,000 distinct CDR3 sequences, about 20% seen once. Specimen: naive CD8+ T cells from blood, with Jurkat cell RNA spiked in. The subset is: FACS-sorted CD8+CD4-CCR7+CD45RA+ naive T cells. These receptor sequences come from a human donor in good health. Some libraries in this study had Jurkat cell RNA spiked in.

This clonotype showed up just a few times. This chain connects TRBV29-1 to TRBJ2-7; TRBD1 matches 7 bases. This CDR3 comprises 12 residues. V gave up 6 bases and J gave up 6 bases; unmatched junction bases: 8. From germline, CDR1 is SQVTM and CDR2 ANQGSEA. Written as DNA, the CDR3 is TGCAGCGTGGCCGGGACAGCAATCGAGCAGTACTTC. This sequence encodes CSVAGTAIEQYF.

This clonotype was observed at least ten times. This sequence joins TRBV24-1 and TRBJ2-2; a weak D match, TRBD1 (6 bases). This CDR3 comprises 18 residues. Trimming left V 4 bases short and J 2 bases short, with 19 bases between. Germline CDR1 KGHDR, CDR2 SFDVKD. CDR3 residues: CATSDNTGTLINTGELFF. CDR3 coding DNA: TGTGCCACCAGTGACAATACAGGGACACTAATTAACACCGGGGAGCTGTTTTTT.

This clonotype has a handful of counts. The chain is built from TRBV4-3 and TRBJ2-1; TRBD2 agrees at 10 bases. The length of the CDR3 is 19 residues. CDR1 is LGHNA, CDR2 YSLEER, per germline. The J segment lost 2 bases and the V segment lost 3 bases, leaving 13 bases of the junction unmatched. As DNA, the CDR3 is TGCGCCAGCAGCCAGGATAACCCTTTTAGCGGGGGGACCTACAATGAGCAGTTCTTC. Its translation is CASSQDNPFSGGTYNEQFF.

In the case of this clonotype: This sequence may be a read error, since a much larger clone differs from it by one base. The rearrangement joins TRBV6-1 to TRBJ1-5; D perhaps matches TRBD1 (6 bases). The CDR3 sequence is 16 residues long. Trimming left V 4 bases short and J 5 bases short, with 18 bases between. Germline CDR1 reads MNHNS; CDR2 reads SASEGT. This CDR3 is CASSGEQGTWDQPQHF. Here the CDR3 DNA reads TGTGCCAGCAGTGGAGAACAGGGAACCTGGGATCAGCCCCAGCATTTT.

Only a few counts were recorded for this clonotype. The chain uses TRBV2 and TRBJ2-7, with D maybe TRBD1 (6 bases). Germline values: CDR1 SNHLY, CDR2 FYNNEI. V was pared by 9 bases and J by 1 base, with 13 bases between. The CDR3 extends over 13 amino acids. CDR3 sequence reads: CARGTFNSYEQYF. CDR3 coding DNA: TGTGCCAGGGGGACATTTAATTCCTACGAGCAGTACTTC.

The table lists this clonotype with many counts. The chain employs TRBV2 and TRBJ2-3, with a weak D call TRBD2 (6 bases). The germline V gene has CDR1 SNHLY and CDR2 FYNNEI. Trimming removed 8 bases from V and 2 bases from J, with 8 bases in between. The CDR3 spans 12 residues. CDR3 sequence reads: CASRGFTDTQYF. The CDR3, as DNA: TGTGCCAGCCGGGGGTTCACAGATACGCAGTATTTT. Variable domain in full (rest from reference TRBV2 and TRBJ2-3): EPEVTQTPSHQVTQMGQEVILRCVPISNHLYFYWYRQILGQKVEFLVSFYNNEISEKSEIFDDQFSVERPDGSNFTLKIRSTKLEDSAMYFCASRGFTDTQYFGPGTRLTVL.

As concerns this clonotype: Possible read error: a much larger clone is one base away. Given the absence of the conserved phenylalanine or tryptophan at the CDR3 end, a read error is likely. The rearrangement joins TRBV4-3 to TRBJ2-7, with TRBD2 identical over 10 bases. CDR1 is LGHNA and CDR2 is YSLEER in the germline V gene. The V segment lost 0 bases and the J segment 7 bases; nucleotides outside the gene matches: 9. The CDR3 has 16 residues. CDR3 region: CASSQDRLASGGEQYL. Here the CDR3 DNA reads TGCGCCAGCAGCCAAGATCGATTGGCTAGCGGGGGAGAGCAGTACCTC.

Many counts were recorded for this clonotype. The chain links TRBV6-1 to TRBJ2-7; TRBD1 aligns across 7 bases. The junction had 6 bases not matched to a gene; V was cut back by 3 bases and J by 4 bases. The CDR3 covers 14 residues. The germline gives CDR1 MNHNS, CDR2 SASEGT. CDR3: CASSDRGQAYEQYF. CDR3 DNA sequence: TGTGCCAGCAGTGACCGAGGACAGGCGTACGAGCAGTACTTC.

The gene calls are TRBV11-2 and TRBJ2-3, with 7 bases fitting TRBD2. CDR1 and CDR2 (germline): SGHAT, FQNNGV. The CDR3 spans 16 residues. V dropped 2 bases and J dropped 2; count of bases not matched to a gene: 7. The CDR3 DNA is TGTGCCAGCAGCTTATCCCCTAGCGGAAACACAGATACGCAGTATTTT. Its translation is CASSLSPSGNTDTQYF.

The chain has TRBV3-1 and TRBJ2-5; a possible D gene is TRBD2 (5 bases). The CDR3 contains 18 residues. Germline CDR1 reads LGHDT; CDR2 reads YNNKEL (reference sequence). Trimming took 4 bases from V and 1 from J, leaving 22 bases between them. The CDR3 spells CASSPSGVGPRGQETQYF. The CDR3 coding sequence is TGTGCCAGCAGCCCCAGTGGGGTAGGACCCCGGGGCCAAGAGACCCAGTACTTC.

This clonotype was counted a few times. The chain recombines TRBV4-3 with TRBJ1-3; unclear D gene. This CDR3 region has 17 residues. Trimming pared 0 bases from V and 2 bases from J, leaving 14 bases between. Per germline, CDR1 LGHNA and CDR2 YSLEER. This chain's CDR3 is CASSQDRHVSTGNTIYF. For the CDR3, the DNA is TGCGCCAGCAGCCAAGATCGGCACGTTTCAACTGGAAACACCATATATTTT.

Ten or more counts support this clonotype. This chain joins TRBV2 and TRBJ2-7; D is uncertain. Trimming cost V 6 bases and J 5 bases, with 5 bases left between them. Germline V CDR1 and CDR2: SNHLY, FYNNEI. This CDR3 region has 10 residues. In DNA, the CDR3 is TGTGCCAGCAGGTCCCACGAGCAGTACTTC. Its protein is CASRSHEQYF.

This clonotype was seen at least ten times. The V and J genes are TRBV12-3 or TRBV12-4 and TRBJ2-5, with TRBD2 identical over 13 bases. The CDR3 runs 15 residues. V gave up 5 bases and J gave up 13 bases; unmatched junction bases: 13. The CDR3: CASSPPGLAGTRAYF. The CDR3, as DNA: TGTGCCAGCAGTCCACCGGGACTAGCGGGAACACGGGCGTACTTC.

This clonotype showed up many times. The chain links TRBV6-2 or TRBV6-3 to TRBJ1-1; TRBD1 matches at 7 bases. CDR3 length: 12 amino acids. Germline CDR1 reads MNHEY; CDR2 reads SVGEGT. Germline trimming cut 8 bases from V and 7 bases from J; bases unmatched to any gene: 7. The CDR3 DNA reads TGTGCCAGCCAAACAGGGGCGGATGAAGCTTTCTTT. Its protein is CASQTGADEAFF.